Included here is one T cell receptor (beta chain) sequence, with context. Method: immunoSEQ multiplex PCR; TCRdb's copy keeps in-frame clones and lacks some. The sample comprises 30,000 to 45,000 clones, roughly 80% of which are singletons, and approximately 22% rests with the top ten. The data were taken from a study of OX40 agonist ivuxolimab in advanced cancers. This CDR3 comprises 15 residues. Per germline, CDR1 LGHNA and CDR2 YSLEER. The junction had 4 bases not matched to a gene; V was cut back by 0 bases and J by 4 bases. The material sequenced was CD4+ or CD8+ T cells sorted from blood, taken in a trial of the OX40 agonist ivuxolimab. The chain has TRBV4-3 and TRBJ2-7; 9 bases are shared with TRBD2. This clonotype was sampled from an adult with an advanced solid tumor such as melanoma, head and neck, liver or kidney cancer. The DNA of the CDR3 is TGCGCCAGCAGCCAAGAGACTAGCGGACCATACGAGCAGTACTTC. Its protein product is CASSQETSGPYEQYF.